Described below is a single T cell receptor beta chain sequence and its context. Its antigen is as yet unknown. PCR was performed a second time for roughly 6 to 12 cycles using a sample-barcoded 5' primer and a J-beta primer mix. TCRdb passed the 5' RACE reads through MiXCR, listing each CDR3 protein once. This sample carries 1.5 million to 2 million distinct CDR3 sequences, roughly 27% of them seen once, and the ten largest clones take roughly 8.2%. These data originate in a study of blood T cells in healthy people across ages. Whole-study findings and limits: Bulk PBMC profiling left naive and antigen-experienced comparisons inconclusive. Per million T cells, the diversity of TCR beta decreased roughly linearly as age advanced.

Germline loops: CDR1 SGHRS, CDR2 YFSETQ. This CDR3 region has 16 residues. The V and J ends lost 0 bases and 6 bases, in that order; junction bases with no gene match: 10. Sequenced input: blood. V is TRBV5-1 and J is TRBJ2-3; 7 bases align to TRBD1. The TCR originated in a woman in her twenties or thirties in good health. The CDR3 spells CASSLAVRQGRDTQYF. Written as DNA, the CDR3 is TGCGCCAGCAGCTTGGCAGTGAGACAGGGTCGGGATACGCAGTATTTT.